The 13 T cell receptor beta chains given below trace back to one sample, sequenced in a study of cytomegalovirus exposure and HLA in healthy donors. PCR amplification relied on 60 Vbeta primers (plus 13 Jbeta primers). TCRdb keeps only in-frame clones here, not all; method: immunoSEQ multiplex PCR. This sample has over 100,000 clones; approximately 80% occur once, and the top ten carry roughly 4.9%. The sequencing sample was made of PBMCs. The source is a woman between 18 and 29 years old in good health and CMV-seropositive.

This clone was observed a few times. One junction end does not reproduce the germline sequence, and a read error may be involved. This sequence joins TRBV7-7 and TRBJ2-1; 9 bases map to TRBD2. CDR1 and CDR2 (germline): SSHAT, FNYEAQ (reference sequence). The CDR3 consists of 14 residues. The CDR3 DNA reads TGTGCTAGCAGCTTAGGGCGGACTAGCGTTGAGCAGTTCTTC. Residues: CASSLGRTSVEQFF.

The chain links TRBV6-5 to TRBJ1-2; D possibly corresponds to TRBD1 (5 bases). CDR1 MNHEY and CDR2 SVGAGI come from the germline V gene. Trimming cost V 0 bases and J 4 bases, with 6 bases left between them. This CDR3 is built from 13 residues. CDR3 nucleotide sequence: TGTGCCAGCAGTTACTCCCAGGGCTATGGCTACACCTTC. This gives the protein CASSYSQGYGYTF.

Only one count was recorded for this clone. This CDR3 reads CASSLDEAVAGYTF. The CDR3 DNA reads as TGTGCCAGCAGCTTAGATGAGGCAGTCGCAGGCTACACCTTC. The J gene is TRBJ1-2, the V gene TRBV7-9; D is undetermined. Trimming removed 1 base from V and 8 bases from J, with 14 bases in between. The CDR3 contains 14 residues. The V gene's germline CDR1 is SEHNR and CDR2 FQNEAQ (reference sequence).

This clone was picked up a small number of times. The rearrangement links TRBV5-1 to TRBJ2-2, with TRBD1 as a possible D gene (6 bases). Trimming left V 0 bases short and J 5 bases short, with 14 bases between. Germline values: CDR1 SGHRS, CDR2 YFSETQ. CDR3 length: 16 amino acids. The CDR3 sequence is CASSLEQGSRTGELFF. CDR3 nucleotide sequence: TGCGCCAGCAGCTTGGAGCAGGGGTCACGGACCGGGGAGCTGTTTTTT.

The chain links TRBV9 to TRBJ2-1; 10 nucleotides line up with TRBD2. With V trimmed by 3 bases and J by 4 bases, 4 bases remained unmatched. From germline, CDR1 is SGDLS and CDR2 YYNGEE. This CDR3 has 15 amino acids. CDR3 amino acids: CASSASGRDYNEQFF. The CDR3 nucleotides read TGTGCCAGCAGCGCGAGCGGGAGGGATTACAATGAGCAGTTCTTC.

This sequence joins TRBV5-1 and TRBJ2-1; D ambiguous. CDR3 length equals 12 residues. Germline CDR1 and CDR2: SGHRS and YFSETQ. V was pared by 0 bases and J by 5 bases, with 3 bases between. CDR3 sequence: CASSLGNNEQFF. DNA for the CDR3: TGCGCCAGCAGCTTGGGTAACAATGAGCAGTTCTTC.

This clone was observed a handful of times. The chain carries TRBV2 and TRBJ1-4, with 11 bases identical to TRBD1. CDR1 is SNHLY and CDR2 is FYNNEI in the germline V gene. V dropped 5 bases and J dropped 5; count of bases not matched to a gene: 1. The CDR3 runs 14 residues. The CDR3 here is CASSRDRGNEKLFF. For the CDR3, the DNA is TGTGCCAGCAGTCGGGACAGGGGGAATGAAAAACTGTTTTTT. The full variable domain, rest sourced from reference TRBV2 and TRBJ1-4, is EPEVTQTPSHQVTQMGQEVILRCVPISNHLYFYWYRQILGQKVEFLVSFYNNEISEKSEIFDDQFSVERPDGSNFTLKIRSTKLEDSAMYFCASSRDRGNEKLFFGSGTQLSVL.

Only a few counts were recorded for this clone. DNA for the CDR3: TGTGCCAGCAGTGAAGAGATGGGCGATAACACTGAAGCTTTCTTT. Its protein product is CASSEEMGDNTEAFF. The V gene is TRBV6-1, the J gene TRBJ1-1; no reliable D call. Trimming took 1 base from V and 2 from J, leaving 11 bases between them. This CDR3 has 15 residues. CDR1 and CDR2 from the germline V gene are MNHNS and SASEGT.

The chain carries TRBV9 and TRBJ2-1; tentatively, D is TRBD1 (6 bases). This CDR3 comprises 13 residues. Germline assignment: CDR1 SGDLS and CDR2 YYNGEE. Trimming pared 3 bases from V and 4 bases from J, leaving 8 bases between. This chain's CDR3 is CASSGTAYNEQFF. As DNA, the CDR3 is TGTGCCAGCAGCGGGACAGCTTACAATGAGCAGTTCTTC.

The gene calls are TRBV6-1 and TRBJ1-5; D unclear. The ends were cut back, 5 bases at V and 0 bases at J, with 11 bases in the middle. Germline lookup yields CDR1 MNHNS and CDR2 SASEGT. The CDR3 is made up of 15 amino acids. CDR3 coding DNA: TGTGCCAGCAGTAATAAGAGGAATAGCAATCAGCCCCAGCATTTT. Its protein is CASSNKRNSNQPQHF.

This chain connects TRBV13 to TRBJ2-5, with D possibly being TRBD2 (6 bases). There are 15 residues in the CDR3. V lost 3 bases and J lost 3, with 14 bases in between. Germline CDR1 reads PRHDT; CDR2 reads FYEKMQ (reference sequence). The CDR3 coding sequence is TGTGCCAGCAGCTTGGGTGGGAGGCCCAAAGAGACCCAGTACTTC. This sequence encodes CASSLGGRPKETQYF.

The chain employs TRBV5-1 and TRBJ1-1; 8 positions match TRBD1. V lost 4 bases to trimming and J lost 7 bases; unmatched junction nucleotides: 6. The CDR3 runs 13 residues. Germline V gene lookup returns CDR1 SGHRS and CDR2 YFSETQ. The CDR3 loop is CASSPTGGIEAFF. CDR3 DNA: TGCGCCAGCAGCCCAACAGGGGGAATTGAAGCTTTCTTT.

The chain employs TRBV2 and TRBJ2-1, with 14 bases aligning to TRBD2. CDR3 length: 17 residues. Looked up from germline, CDR1 is SNHLY and CDR2 is FYNNEI. The V segment lost 5 bases and the J segment 9 bases; nucleotides outside the gene matches: 12. The CDR3 sequence: CASSSLGGTSGRSEQFF. The CDR3 DNA reads as TGTGCCAGCAGTTCTTTGGGCGGGACTAGCGGGAGAAGTGAGCAGTTCTTC. Looking up the rest from reference TRBV2 and TRBJ2-1 gives the full variable domain: EPEVTQTPSHQVTQMGQEVILRCVPISNHLYFYWYRQILGQKVEFLVSFYNNEISEKSEIFDDQFSVERPDGSNFTLKIRSTKLEDSAMYFCASSSLGGTSGRSEQFFGPGTRLTVL.